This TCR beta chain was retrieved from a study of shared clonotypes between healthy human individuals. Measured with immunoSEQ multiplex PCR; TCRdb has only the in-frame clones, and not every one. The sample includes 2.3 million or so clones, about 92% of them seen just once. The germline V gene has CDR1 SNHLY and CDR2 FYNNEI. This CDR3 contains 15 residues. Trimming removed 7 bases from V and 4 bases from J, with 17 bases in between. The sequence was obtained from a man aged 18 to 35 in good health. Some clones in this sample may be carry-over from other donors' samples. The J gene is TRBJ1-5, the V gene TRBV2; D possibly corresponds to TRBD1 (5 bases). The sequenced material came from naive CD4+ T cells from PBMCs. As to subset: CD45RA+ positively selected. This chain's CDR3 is CASTPWGGPNQPQHF. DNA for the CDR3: TGTGCCAGCACCCCATGGGGGGGACCGAATCAGCCCCAGCATTTT.